Listed below are T cell receptor beta chains from one sample, sequenced in a study of cytomegalovirus exposure and HLA in healthy donors. TCRdb keeps only in-frame clones here, not all; method: immunoSEQ multiplex PCR. The sample records more than 55,000 clones, 94% being singletons. Sequenced sample: PBMCs. The receptors were gathered from a woman in her late teens or twenties in good health and CMV-seronegative. The CDR3 runs from the conserved cysteine through the conserved F or W. A D gene is named only where the DNA matches it firmly. Clone sizes are given selectively: once, few, many, or a class where the clone is expanded.

>TRBV7-9|few|TRBJ1-4|TRBD1
TGTGCCAGCAGCCCGGGACAGGGGAATGAAAAACTGTTTTTT
CASSPGQGNEKLFF
>TRBV9|NA|TRBJ1-2|TRBD1
TGTGCCAGCAGCCTTACCGGGACAGGGAACTATGGCTACACCTTC
CASSLTGTGNYGYTF
>TRBV7-2|NA|TRBJ2-2|TRBD2
TGTGCCAGCAGCTTCGGGGGGTTGAACACCGGGGAGCTGTTTTTT
CASSFGGLNTGELFF
>TRBV2|NA|TRBJ2-3|TRBD1
TGTGCCAGCAGCCCTAAGGGGCAGGGGGCAACAGATACGCAGTATTTT
CASSPKGQGATDTQYF
>TRBV15|NA|TRBJ1-5|NA
TGTGCCACCAGCAGAGATACATCAGGGTCCCAGCCCCAGCATTTT
CATSRDTSGSQPQHF
>TRBV18|NA|TRBJ1-2|TRBD1
TGTGCCAGCTCACCGACGTTACAGGGGCGAAGTGGTCCGGGCTACACCTTC
CASSPTLQGRSGPGYTF
>TRBV11-2|NA|TRBJ2-3|TRBD1
TGTGCCAGCAGCTTAGGCAACAGGGGGCTTCTGGATACGCAGTATTTT
CASSLGNRGLLDTQYF
>TRBV9|once|TRBJ1-4|TRBD1
TGTGCCAGCAGTTTTGGTAACAGGGGCTCTAATGAAAAACTGTTTTTT
CASSFGNRGSNEKLFF
>TRBV30|NA|TRBJ1-6|TRBD1
TGTGCCTGGAGTGGGACAGGAAATTCACCCCTCCACTTT
CAWSGTGNSPLHF
>TRBV4-2|NA|TRBJ2-5|TRBD2
TGTGCCAGCACACTCTCAGCGGGGGGGCAAGAGACCCAGTACTTC
CASTLSAGGQETQYF
>TRBV10-1|NA|TRBJ2-3|TRBD2
TGCGCCAGCAGTGAGCCCCAAGGACTAGCGGGGGGGCATGGTAGGACAGATACGCAGTATTTT
CASSEPQGLAGGHGRTDTQYF
>TRBV15|NA|TRBJ1-1|NA
TGTGCCACCAGCAGGGGAGGAGAGAACACTGAAGCTTTCTTT
CATSRGGENTEAFF
>TRBV12-5|NA|TRBJ1-1|TRBD1
TGTGCTAGTGGTTTGACCCTGGGACAGGGGGCCTCTGAAGCTTTCTTT
CASGLTLGQGASEAFF
>TRBV5-4|NA|TRBJ2-3|TRBD2
TGTGCCAGCAGCTTGGGTTTAGCGGGGGGGCTTCGTACTAGCACAGATACGCAGTATTTT
CASSLGLAGGLRTSTDTQYF
>TRBV13|NA|TRBJ2-7|TRBD2
TGTGCCAGCAGCTTACGCGGGAGCACCTACGAGCAGTACTTC
CASSLRGSTYEQYF
>TRBV5-1|NA|TRBJ2-3|TRBD2
TGCGCCAGCAGCTTTCTAGCGGGGGGGCCAACAGATACGCAGTATTTT
CASSFLAGGPTDTQYF